These 27 T cell receptor beta chains share one sample of origin, sequenced in a study of shared clonotypes between healthy human individuals. The repertoire was sequenced with immunoSEQ multiplex PCR; TCRdb's copy has only in-frame clones and lacks some. This sample has about 960,000 clones, with approximately 80% found just once. Material: memory CD4+ T cells sorted from blood. Subset specified: CD45RA-negative fraction. The receptor source for this set is a man younger than 35 in good health.

This clone was recorded a few times. The chain recombines TRBV6-6 with TRBJ2-3; TRBD2 matches 11 bases. The junction had 7 bases not matched to a gene; V was cut back by 6 bases and J by 2 bases. CDR3 size: 16 residues. Looked up from germline, CDR1 is MNHNY and CDR2 is SVGAGI (reference sequence). DNA for the CDR3: TGTGCCAGCAGCTCGGGACTAGCGGTTATCACAGATACGCAGTATTTT. This sequence encodes CASSSGLAVITDTQYF.

The CDR3 sequence: CASSERGEAGYTF. The CDR3 DNA sequence: TGCGCCAGCAGTGAGAGGGGAGAGGCTGGCTACACCTTC. The rearrangement uses TRBV10-2 and TRBJ1-2; a possible D gene is TRBD1 (5 bases). CDR1 and CDR2 (germline): WSHSY, SAAADI. CDR3 length: 13 residues. The V and J ends lost 2 bases and 7 bases respectively, with 11 bases between them.

This rearrangement joins TRBV6-1 to TRBJ2-2, with D maybe TRBD2 (6 bases). The CDR3 covers 14 residues. Trimming left V 6 bases short and J 0 bases short, with 8 bases between. Per germline, CDR1 MNHNS and CDR2 SASEGT. In DNA form, the CDR3 reads TGTGCCAGCAGCGGAGGGGCGAACACCGGGGAGCTGTTTTTT. Its protein is CASSGGANTGELFF.

The chain joins TRBV18 to TRBJ1-1; the D is unclear. V was cut by 4 bases and J by 2 bases, with 17 bases left in between. The length of the CDR3 is 16 residues. CDR1 KGHSH and CDR2 LQKENI come from the germline V gene. The CDR3 sequence: CASSREKGSLNTEAFF. The CDR3 DNA sequence: TGTGCCAGCTCACGAGAAAAGGGATCCTTAAACACTGAAGCTTTCTTT.

The chain carries TRBV7-8 and TRBJ2-3, with D tentatively TRBD2 (6 bases). V was cut by 3 bases and J by 5 bases, with 18 bases left in between. The germline gives CDR1 SGHVS, CDR2 FQNEAQ. The CDR3 runs to 16 residues. CDR3 DNA: TGTGCCAGCAGCTTTTACGGAGGGGCTCGGGGAGATACGCAGTATTTT. The encoded protein is CASSFYGGARGDTQYF. Full variable domain (missing parts from reference TRBV7-8 and TRBJ2-3): GAGVSQSPRYKVAKRGQDVALRCDPISGHVSLFWYQQALGQGPEFLTYFQNEAQLDKSGLPSDRFFAERPEGSVSTLKIQRTQQEDSAVYLCASSFYGGARGDTQYFGPGTRLTVL.

The J gene is TRBJ2-2, the V gene TRBV9; D is possibly TRBD1 (6 bases). CDR3 length: 16 amino acids. Per germline, CDR1 SGDLS and CDR2 YYNGEE. Trimming removed 5 bases at V and 2 bases at J, with 16 bases between. The CDR3 is CASRVGQGPNTGELFF. The CDR3 DNA is TGTGCCAGCAGGGTGGGGCAGGGGCCTAACACCGGGGAGCTGTTTTTT.

J is TRBJ1-2 and V is TRBV2; 8 nucleotides line up with TRBD1. After removal of 6 bases from V and 1 base from J, the junction contained 10 bases not matched to a gene. Germline-derived CDR1 and CDR2 are SNHLY and FYNNEI. This CDR3 contains 16 residues. DNA of the CDR3: TGTGCCAGCAGGGACCCCGGGACAGGACTTAACTATGGCTACACCTTC. This encodes CASRDPGTGLNYGYTF. Full variable domain (remainder filled in from reference TRBV2 and TRBJ1-2): EPEVTQTPSHQVTQMGQEVILRCVPISNHLYFYWYRQILGQKVEFLVSFYNNEISEKSEIFDDQFSVERPDGSNFTLKIRSTKLEDSAMYFCASRDPGTGLNYGYTFGSGTRLTVV.

The chain joins TRBV11-2 to TRBJ1-1; D gene ambiguous. Trimming shortened V by 2 bases and J by 0 bases, and 10 bases separated the two germline ends. CDR3 length equals 15 residues. From germline, CDR1 is SGHAT and CDR2 FQNNGV. CDR3 loop: CASSLLPGMNTEAFF. The CDR3 nucleotides are TGTGCCAGCAGCTTATTGCCGGGCATGAACACTGAAGCTTTCTTT.

The chain carries TRBV11-1 and TRBJ2-1, with D possibly being TRBD1 (6 bases). The CDR3 extends over 14 amino acids. CDR1 and CDR2 (germline): SGHAT, FQDESV (reference sequence). The ends were cut back, 3 bases at V and 10 bases at J, with 16 bases in the middle. Here the CDR3 reads CASSFLQGLGEQFF. The CDR3 nucleotides are TGTGCCAGCAGCTTTCTTCAGGGGCTGGGGGAGCAGTTCTTC. Combining the CDR3 with reference TRBV11-1 and TRBJ2-1 gives the whole variable domain EAEVAQSPRYKITEKSQAVAFWCDPISGHATLYWYRQILGQGPELLVQFQDESVVDDSQLPKDRFSAERLKGVDSTLKIQPAELGDSAMYLCASSFLQGLGEQFFGPGTRLTVL.

The genes are TRBV13 and TRBJ1-1; no clear D gene. V gave up 2 bases and J gave up 3 bases, with 10 bases separating them. Looked up from germline, CDR1 is PRHDT and CDR2 is FYEKMQ (reference sequence). The CDR3 extends over 14 amino acids. The CDR3: CASSLQQWDTEAFF. Written as DNA, the CDR3 is TGTGCCAGCAGCTTACAGCAATGGGACACTGAAGCTTTCTTT.

This clone was counted between two and nine times. The same CDR3 can be traced to other DNA sequences in this sample. J is TRBJ1-2 and V is TRBV18; TRBD1 is a possible D gene (5 bases). The length of the CDR3 is 13 residues. CDR1 and CDR2 from the germline V gene are KGHSH and LQKENI. Trimming took off 3 bases at V and 2 bases at J, with 7 bases between the two ends. The CDR3 region is CASSPDINYGYTF. The CDR3 DNA follows: TGTGCCAGCTCACCGGACATCAACTATGGCTACACCTTC.

This chain joins TRBV7-9 and TRBJ2-1; D possibly corresponds to TRBD2 (5 bases). V was cut by 7 bases and J by 5 bases, with 15 bases left in between. CDR1 and CDR2 (germline): SEHNR, FQNEAQ (reference sequence). This CDR3 contains 14 residues. CDR3 in amino acids: CASTDLERNNEQFF. CDR3 in DNA: TGTGCCAGCACGGATCTCGAGCGGAACAATGAGCAGTTCTTC.

The chain has TRBV6-1 and TRBJ1-5, with D hard to call. The CDR3 covers 14 residues. Trimming took 5 bases from V and 5 from J, leaving 13 bases between them. Germline V CDR1 and CDR2: MNHNS, SASEGT. The CDR3 region is CASSNGARDQPQHF. The CDR3 DNA reads TGTGCCAGCAGTAACGGAGCTCGCGATCAGCCCCAGCATTTT.

The V gene is TRBV7-9, the J gene TRBJ2-7; possible D gene TRBD2, 5 bases. Trimming stripped 3 bases from V and 0 bases from J, with 12 bases between. In germline, CDR1 is SEHNR, CDR2 FQNEAQ (reference sequence). The CDR3 contains 15 residues. The CDR3 is CASSFGGLLSYEQYF. The CDR3 DNA follows: TGTGCCAGCAGCTTCGGCGGACTTCTCTCCTACGAGCAGTACTTC.

V usage is TRBV7-3 and J usage is TRBJ2-7, with 10 bases aligning to TRBD1. The CDR3 loop spans 14 amino acids. CDR1 and CDR2 (germline): SGHTA, FQGTGA. J lost 2 bases, V lost 4 bases, and 2 bases had no gene match. The CDR3 coding sequence is TGTGCCAGCAGCTGGGGACAGGGGACCTACGAGCAGTACTTC. It is translated as CASSWGQGTYEQYF.

The gene calls are TRBV7-2 and TRBJ2-7, with D possibly TRBD1 on 5 matching bases. There are 15 residues in the CDR3. Germline CDR1 reads SGHTA; CDR2 reads FQGNSA. The V and J ends lost 2 bases and 2 bases respectively, with 13 bases between them. Here the CDR3 DNA reads TGTGCCAGCAGCTTACCCGACAGATTCCCCTACGAGCAGTACTTC. Its protein product is CASSLPDRFPYEQYF.

This rearrangement joins TRBV6-5 to TRBJ2-7, with 8 positions matching TRBD1. CDR3 size: 15 residues. Germline V gene data show CDR1 as MNHEY and CDR2 as SVGAGI. V gave up 6 bases and J gave up 6 bases; unmatched junction bases: 13. The chain's CDR3 is CASRKTGTGGGEQYF. CDR3 coding DNA: TGTGCCAGCAGAAAGACCGGGACAGGAGGGGGCGAGCAGTACTTC.

The V call is TRBV7-9, the J call TRBJ1-3; TRBD1 aligns across 7 bases. V lost 7 bases and J lost 5; bases outside the gene matches: 5. Germline V gene data show CDR1 as SEHNR and CDR2 as FQNEAQ (reference sequence). The CDR3 spans 13 residues. DNA of the CDR3: TGTGCCAGCACCGAACAGGGGAGAAACACCATATATTTT. Its translation: CASTEQGRNTIYF. Combining the CDR3 with reference TRBV7-9 and TRBJ1-3 gives the whole variable domain DTGVSQNPRHKITKRGQNVTFRCDPISEHNRLYWYRQTLGQGPEFLTYFQNEAQLEKSRLLSDRFSAERPKGSFSTLEIQRTEQGDSAMYLCASTEQGRNTIYFGEGSWLTVV.

The chain carries TRBV15 and TRBJ2-5; 10 positions agree with TRBD1. Per germline, CDR1 LNHNV and CDR2 YYDKDF (reference sequence). Trimming removed 1 base from V and 8 bases from J; junction bases left unmatched: 13. The CDR3 has 17 residues. CDR3 region: CATSRAPGKGTGATQYF. The CDR3 DNA sequence: TGTGCCACCAGCAGAGCCCCGGGAAAAGGGACAGGGGCCACCCAGTACTTC.

CDR3 residues: CASSLAHTVGGTEAFF. The CDR3 region has the DNA TGTGCCAGCAGCTTAGCGCATACAGTTGGGGGAACTGAAGCTTTCTTT. The rearrangement uses TRBV7-6 and TRBJ1-1, with D possibly TRBD1 on 5 matching bases. Trimming pared 0 bases from V and 5 bases from J, leaving 16 bases between. Germline V gene lookup returns CDR1 SGHVS and CDR2 FNYEAQ. This CDR3 comprises 16 residues.

In this sample, this clone turned up once. The DNA of the CDR3 is TGCGCCAGCAGAGGCGGGCAGAGCTCCTACGAGCAGTACTTC. This sequence encodes CASRGGQSSYEQYF. The gene calls are TRBV5-1 and TRBJ2-7, with D tentatively TRBD2 (5 bases). Germline CDR1 SGHRS, CDR2 YFSETQ. The ends were cut back, 5 bases at V and 0 bases at J, with 12 bases in the middle. The CDR3 has 14 amino acids.

In its sample, this clone was seen a few times. The chain joins TRBV7-9 to TRBJ2-2; possible D gene TRBD2, 6 bases. V gave up 1 base and J gave up 0 bases, with 15 bases separating them. Germline assignment: CDR1 SEHNR and CDR2 FQNEAQ (reference sequence). The CDR3 consists of 18 residues. CDR3 protein: CASSLGDLVASNTGELFF. The DNA for the CDR3 is TGTGCCAGCAGCTTAGGGGACTTGGTAGCGTCGAACACCGGGGAGCTGTTTTTT.

This sequence joins TRBV14 and TRBJ1-3; a possible D gene is TRBD1 (5 bases). Trimming stripped 4 bases from V and 16 bases from J, with 17 bases between. This CDR3 is 12 amino acids long. From germline, CDR1 is SGHDN and CDR2 FVKESK. The CDR3 nucleotides are TGTGCCAGCAGCCGTACCGAAGGGACCTTTTATTTT. Its protein product is CASSRTEGTFYF.

V and J are TRBV28 and TRBJ2-7; no clear D gene. Between the trimmed V and J ends, which lost 10 bases and 3 bases, there was a span of 16 bases. Per germline, CDR1 MDHEN and CDR2 SYDVKM. This CDR3 has 13 amino acids. This chain's CDR3 is CATNGPGGYEQYF. CDR3 in DNA: TGTGCCACTAACGGGCCAGGCGGCTACGAGCAGTACTTC.

The chain joins TRBV18 to TRBJ1-5; maybe TRBD1 (6 bases). V lost 1 base, J lost 6 bases, and 16 bases lay in between. Germline values: CDR1 KGHSH, CDR2 LQKENI. CDR3 length: 16 residues. The CDR3 is CASSPLTGGAGQPQHF. The DNA of the CDR3 is TGTGCCAGCTCACCACTTACGGGGGGCGCCGGTCAGCCCCAGCATTTT.

This rearrangement joins TRBV5-4 to TRBJ2-3, with 8 nucleotides matching TRBD1. Germline V gene data show CDR1 as SGHNT and CDR2 as YYREEE (reference sequence). V trimming: 4 bases; J trimming: 3 bases; junction bases outside the gene matches: 7. The CDR3 is 15 residues long. CDR3 nucleotides: TGTGCCAGCAGCCGGACAGGGACAAGGACAGATACGCAGTATTTT. As protein: CASSRTGTRTDTQYF.

The gene calls are TRBV9 and TRBJ2-1; TRBD2 agrees at 9 bases. CDR1 is SGDLS and CDR2 is YYNGEE in the germline V gene. V gave up 4 bases and J gave up 10 bases; unmatched junction bases: 15. The CDR3 runs 16 residues. The CDR3 DNA follows: TGTGCCAGCAGCCCCCCCCGGGCGGGAGGGTTGGAGGAGCAGTTCTTC. The encoded protein is CASSPPRAGGLEEQFF.